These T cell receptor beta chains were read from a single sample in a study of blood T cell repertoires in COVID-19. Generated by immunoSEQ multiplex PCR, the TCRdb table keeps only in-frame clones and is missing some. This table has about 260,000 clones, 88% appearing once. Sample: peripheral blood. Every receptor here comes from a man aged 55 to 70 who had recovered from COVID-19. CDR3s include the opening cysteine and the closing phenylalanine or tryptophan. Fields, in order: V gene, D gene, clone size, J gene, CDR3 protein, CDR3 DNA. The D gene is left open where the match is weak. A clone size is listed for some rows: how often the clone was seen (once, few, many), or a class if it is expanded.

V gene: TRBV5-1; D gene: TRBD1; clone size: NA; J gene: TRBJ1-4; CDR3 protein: CASSIGTGVEKLFF; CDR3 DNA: TGCGCCAGCAGCATCGGTACAGGGGTTGAAAAACTGTTTTTT
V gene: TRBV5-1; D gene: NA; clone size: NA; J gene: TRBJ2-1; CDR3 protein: CASSLIFRAYNEQFF; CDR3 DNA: TGCGCCAGCAGCTTGATCTTTCGGGCCTACAATGAGCAGTTCTTC
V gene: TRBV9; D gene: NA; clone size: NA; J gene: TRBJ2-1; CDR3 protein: CASSVDWGPEQFF; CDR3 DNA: TGTGCCAGCAGCGTAGATTGGGGCCCTGAGCAGTTCTTC
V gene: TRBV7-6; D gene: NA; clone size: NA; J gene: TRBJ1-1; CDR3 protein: CASSPTSHPSGGTEAFF; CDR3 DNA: TGTGCCAGCAGCCCAACATCCCATCCCTCGGGTGGCACTGAAGCTTTCTTT
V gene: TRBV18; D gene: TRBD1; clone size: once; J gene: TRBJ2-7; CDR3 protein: CASSPNTLGTDYEQYF; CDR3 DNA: TGTGCCAGCTCACCTAACACACTAGGGACAGACTACGAGCAGTACTTC
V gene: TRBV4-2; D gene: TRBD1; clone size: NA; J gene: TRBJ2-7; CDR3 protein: CASSQDGTVNSYEQYF; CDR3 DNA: TGTGCCAGCAGCCAAGATGGGACAGTGAACTCCTACGAGCAGTACTTC
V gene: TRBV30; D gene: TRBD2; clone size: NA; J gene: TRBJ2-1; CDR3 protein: CAWRGSSGRSSYNEQFF; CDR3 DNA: TGTGCCTGGAGGGGGAGTAGCGGGAGGAGCTCCTACAATGAGCAGTTCTTC
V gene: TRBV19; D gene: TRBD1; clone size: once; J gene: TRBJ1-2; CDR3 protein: CATYRGFSYGYTF; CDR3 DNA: TGTGCCACTTACAGGGGGTTCAGCTATGGCTACACCTTC
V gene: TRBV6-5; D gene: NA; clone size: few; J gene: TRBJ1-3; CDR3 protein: CASSSAGAGNTIYF; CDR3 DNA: TGTGCCAGCAGCAGCGCGGGAGCTGGAAACACCATATATTTT
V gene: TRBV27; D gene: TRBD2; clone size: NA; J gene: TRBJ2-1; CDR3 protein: CASSLRLAGGYNEQFF; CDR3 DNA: TGTGCCAGCAGTTTACGGCTAGCGGGGGGATACAATGAGCAGTTCTTC